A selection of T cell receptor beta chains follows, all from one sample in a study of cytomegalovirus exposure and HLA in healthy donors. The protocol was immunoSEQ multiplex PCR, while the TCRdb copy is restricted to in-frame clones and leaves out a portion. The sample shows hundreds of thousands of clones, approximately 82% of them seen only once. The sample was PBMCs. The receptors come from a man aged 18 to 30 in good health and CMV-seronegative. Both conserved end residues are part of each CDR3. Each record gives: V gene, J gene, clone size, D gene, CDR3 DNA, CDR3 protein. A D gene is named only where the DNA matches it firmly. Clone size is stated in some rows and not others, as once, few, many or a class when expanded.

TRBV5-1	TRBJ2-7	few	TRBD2	TGCGCCAGCAGCTCGGTGATGGGCCTAGCGGGATCCGAGCAGTACTTC	CASSSVMGLAGSEQYF
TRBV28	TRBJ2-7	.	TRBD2	TGTGCCAGCAGGCTCGAGGGACTAGGGTCCTACGAGCAGTACTTC	CASRLEGLGSYEQYF
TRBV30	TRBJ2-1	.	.	TGTGCCTGGAGTGCGGGGCGCGGGATCAATGAGCAGTTCTTC	CAWSAGRGINEQFF
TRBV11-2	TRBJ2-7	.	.	TGTGCCAGCAGCCCCAGGTTCATCAACGAGCAGTACTTC	CASSPRFINEQYF
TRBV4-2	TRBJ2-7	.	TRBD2	TGTGCCAGCAGCCTAAATCTCGGGACTAGCGGTCCCTACGAGCAGTACTTC	CASSLNLGTSGPYEQYF
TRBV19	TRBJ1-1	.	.	TGTGCCAGTAGTATCGGCGGGGAGCGGGCTTTCTTT	CASSIGGERAFF
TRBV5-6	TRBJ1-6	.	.	TGTGCCAGCAGCTTGGGGCCAGGGAATAATTCACCCCTCCACTTT	CASSLGPGNNSPLHF
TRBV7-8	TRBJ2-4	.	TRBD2	TGTGCCAGCAGCAATAGCGGGTCTGGGGCCAAAAACATTCAGTACTTC	CASSNSGSGAKNIQYF
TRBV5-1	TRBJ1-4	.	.	TGCGCCAGCAGCTTGGCGGGAGCAACTAATGAAAAACTGTTTTTT	CASSLAGATNEKLFF
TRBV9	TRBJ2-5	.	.	TGTGCCAGCAGCGTAGCCCCAACAGGGGGGGGAGAGACCCAGTACTTC	CASSVAPTGGGETQYF
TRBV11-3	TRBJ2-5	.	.	TGTGCCAGCAGCTTAGGGGGCGGGACCCAGTACTTC	CASSLGGGTQYF
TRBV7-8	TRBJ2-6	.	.	TGTGCCACCACAGGGGCCAACGTCCTGACTTTC	CATTGANVLTF
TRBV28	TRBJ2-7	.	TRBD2	TGTGCCAGCAGCTCACTAGCGGGAACGTACGAGCAGTACTTC	CASSSLAGTYEQYF
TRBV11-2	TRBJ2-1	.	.	TGTGCCAGCAGCTTGGAGGGTACCTACAATGAGCAGTTCTTC	CASSLEGTYNEQFF
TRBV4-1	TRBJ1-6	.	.	TGCGCCAGCAGCCAAGGGCAGGGCTTGAGCTCCTATAATTCACCCCTCCACTTT	CASSQGQGLSSYNSPLHF
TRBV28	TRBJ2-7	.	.	TGTGCCAGCAGCCTACAGACCTACGAGCAGTACTTC	CASSLQTYEQYF
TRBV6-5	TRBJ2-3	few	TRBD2	TGTGCCAGCACGCTGACTAGCGGGAGTGCAGATACGCAGTATTTT	CASTLTSGSADTQYF
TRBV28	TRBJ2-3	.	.	TGTGCCAGCAGAGGTACAGGTACAGATACGCAGTATTTT	CASRGTGTDTQYF
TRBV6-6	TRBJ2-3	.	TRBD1	TGTGCCAGCGGACGGGACAGACAAGGGACAGATACGCAGTATTTT	CASGRDRQGTDTQYF
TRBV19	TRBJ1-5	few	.	TGTGCCAGTAGTATAACAGGCAATCAGCCCCAGCATTTT	CASSITGNQPQHF
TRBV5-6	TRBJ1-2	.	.	TGTGCCAGCACCAAGAGCAGGCCAGTCACTGGCTACACCTTC	CASTKSRPVTGYTF
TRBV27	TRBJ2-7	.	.	TGTGCCAGCAGTCCCCAGGCGGGATCACGGGGGCAGTACTTC	CASSPQAGSRGQYF
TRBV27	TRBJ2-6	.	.	TGTGCCAGCTCGGGAGGGGCCAACGTCCTGACTTTC	CASSGGANVLTF
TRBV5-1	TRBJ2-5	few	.	TGCGCCAGCAGCTTGGGGGACTCACCTCAGTACTTC	CASSLGDSPQYF
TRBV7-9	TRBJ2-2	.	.	TGTGCCAGCAACTACGCGAACACCGGGGAGCTGTTTTTT	CASNYANTGELFF
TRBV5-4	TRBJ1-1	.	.	TGTGCCAGCAGTCCCCAGGACAGATTGAACACTGAAGCTTTCTTT	CASSPQDRLNTEAFF
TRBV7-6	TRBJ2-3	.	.	TGTGCCAGCAGCTTAGGAACAGACACAGATACGCAGTATTTT	CASSLGTDTDTQYF
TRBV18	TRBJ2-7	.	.	TGTGCCAGCTCACCACGGGAGGGGGGCGAGCAGTACTTC	CASSPREGGEQYF
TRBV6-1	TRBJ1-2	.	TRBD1	TGTGCCAGCAGTGGCGGACAGGGGGGGAGTTATGGCTACACCTTC	CASSGGQGGSYGYTF
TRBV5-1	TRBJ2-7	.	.	TGCGCCAGCAGCCTCGAAGGGGAAGGTGCCTACGAGCAGTACTTC	CASSLEGEGAYEQYF
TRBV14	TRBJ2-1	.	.	TGTGCCAGCAGCCTTCGCGGTGAGCAGTTCTTC	CASSLRGEQFF
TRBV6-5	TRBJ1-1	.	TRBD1	TGTGCCAGCAGGCGGGACAGGGGCTACACTGAAGCTTTCTTT	CASRRDRGYTEAFF
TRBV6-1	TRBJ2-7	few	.	TGTGCCAGCAGGATACAGGGAGCAGCCTACGAGCAGTACTTC	CASRIQGAAYEQYF
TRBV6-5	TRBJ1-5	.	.	TGTGCCAGCAGTGACGGCGGGGCTCAGCCCCAGCATTTT	CASSDGGAQPQHF
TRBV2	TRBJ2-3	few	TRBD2	TGTGCCAGCAGCGAACTAGCGGGAGTTTCAGATACGCAGTATTTT	CASSELAGVSDTQYF
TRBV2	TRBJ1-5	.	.	TGTGCCAGCAGTGAAGGGGCCAATCCCCGGCCCCAGCATTTT	CASSEGANPRPQHF
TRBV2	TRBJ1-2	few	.	TGTGCCAGCACTCAGCGAACGGGGACAAGCTATGGCTACACCTTC	CASTQRTGTSYGYTF
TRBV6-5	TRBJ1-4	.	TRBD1	TGTGCCAGCAGTGTCACAGGGGCAACTAATGAAAAACTGTTTTTT	CASSVTGATNEKLFF
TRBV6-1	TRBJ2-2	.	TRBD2	TGTGCCAGCAGTGAAGGACTAGCGGGTTTGTCGGGCGGGGAGCTGTTTTTT	CASSEGLAGLSGGELFF
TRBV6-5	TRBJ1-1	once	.	TGTGCCAGCAGACCACCGGACTTGAACACTGAAGCTTTCTTT	CASRPPDLNTEAFF
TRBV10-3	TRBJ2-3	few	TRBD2	TGTGCCATCAGTTTAGGAGCGGGAGGTGCAGATACGCAGTATTTT	CAISLGAGGADTQYF
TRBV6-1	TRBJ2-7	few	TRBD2	TGTGCCGGTTCGAGTCTTAGCGGGGAATCCTACGAGCAGTACTTC	CAGSSLSGESYEQYF
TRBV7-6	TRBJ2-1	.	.	TGTGCCAGCAGCTTACTAGGGGTTGATGAGCAGTTCTTC	CASSLLGVDEQFF
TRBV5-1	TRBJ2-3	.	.	TGCGCCAGCAGCGTTTGGGGGGGCACAGATACGCAGTATTTT	CASSVWGGTDTQYF